These 2 T cell receptor beta chains originate from one sample sequenced in a study of PD-1 blockade in classical Hodgkin lymphoma (dated by TCRdb to between 2020 and 2021). The intended sense of this specimen's time point label: cycle 2 day 1 (C2D1) of nivolumab. Relapse after autologous stem cell transplantation had occurred in all trial patients, and cohorts A, B and C were distinguished by prior brentuximab vedotin exposure. Libraries were built with the immunoSEQ multiplex PCR assay. As stored in TCRdb, this immuneACCESS dataset retains in-frame rearrangements with V and J assigned. A fraction of the clones does not appear; measured against another copy, unresolved V genes explain less than half of the discrepancy, and the remainder lacks a known reason. The sample table holds under 40,000 clones, of which around 80% were seen once. Roughly 15% of the sample belongs to the ten largest clones.

Sequencing used peripheral blood mononuclear cells (PBMCs), obtained before the second cycle of nivolumab. The receptors stem from a human donor with classical Hodgkin lymphoma.

CDR3 region: CASSSPGTSSYEQYF. Here the CDR3 DNA reads TGTGCCAGCAGCTCCCCGGGGACAAGCTCCTACGAGCAGTACTTC. The V gene is TRBV7-2, the J gene TRBJ2-7; a weak D match, TRBD1 (6 bases). Germline V CDR1 and CDR2: SGHTA, FQGNSA. V was pared by 4 bases and J by 0 bases, with 13 bases between. The CDR3 totals 15 residues.

This chain links TRBV5-1 with TRBJ1-1; D might be TRBD1 (5 bases). The ends were cut back, 2 bases at V and 8 bases at J, with 13 bases in the middle. The germline gives CDR1 SGHRS, CDR2 YFSETQ. The CDR3 contains 13 residues. CDR3 sequence reads: CASSFVGDSEAFF. The CDR3 DNA is TGCGCCAGCAGCTTCGTGGGGGACTCGGAAGCTTTCTTT. Full variable domain (outside the CDR3, taken from reference TRBV5-1 and TRBJ1-1): KAGVTQTPRYLIKTRGQQVTLSCSPISGHRSVSWYQQTPGQGLQFLFEYFSETQRNKGNFPGRFSGRQFSNSRSEMNVSTLELGDSALYLCASSFVGDSEAFFGQGTRLTVV.